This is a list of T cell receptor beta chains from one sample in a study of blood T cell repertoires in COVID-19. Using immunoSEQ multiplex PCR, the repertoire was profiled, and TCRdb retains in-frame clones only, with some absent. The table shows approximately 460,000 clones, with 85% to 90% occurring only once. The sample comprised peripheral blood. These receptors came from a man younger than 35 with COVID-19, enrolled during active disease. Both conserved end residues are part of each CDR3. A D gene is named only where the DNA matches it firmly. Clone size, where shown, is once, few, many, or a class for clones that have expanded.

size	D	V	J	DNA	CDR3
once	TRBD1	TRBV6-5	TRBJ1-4	TGTGCCAGCAGGACAGGGGGCGCGGGTGAAAAACTGTTTTTT	CASRTGGAGEKLFF
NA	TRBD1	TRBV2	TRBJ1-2	TGTGCCAGCAGTGGGACAGGGCTAAAAGGCTACACCTTC	CASSGTGLKGYTF
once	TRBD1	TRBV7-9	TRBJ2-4	TGTGCCAGCAGAGCCCCTGGACAGGAGATAGCCAAAAACATTCAGTACTTC	CASRAPGQEIAKNIQYF
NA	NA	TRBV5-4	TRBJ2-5	TGTGCCAGCAGCTTCGGGGAGACCCAGTACTTC	CASSFGETQYF
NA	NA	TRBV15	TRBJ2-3	TGTGCCACCAGCGGTGGGGGCGGGGGATCAGATACGCAGTATTTT	CATSGGGGGSDTQYF
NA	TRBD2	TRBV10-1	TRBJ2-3	TGCGCCAGCAGTGGAGGAGTGGCGGGGGGTGCGCAGTATTTT	CASSGGVAGGAQYF
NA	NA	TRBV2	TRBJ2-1	TGTGCCAGAAGGGACGGGGGGCCCACCAATGAGCAGTTCTTC	CARRDGGPTNEQFF
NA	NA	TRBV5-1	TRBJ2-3	TGCGCCAGCAGCTCCTCGACAGATACCACAGATACGCAGTATTTT	CASSSSTDTTDTQYF
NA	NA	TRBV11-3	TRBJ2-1	TGTGCCAGCAGCTTTCAGGTCCATGAGCAGTTCTTC	CASSFQVHEQFF
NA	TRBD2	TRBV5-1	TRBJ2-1	TGCGCCAGCAGCTTGGGGTATTCTAGCGGGAGGGCCTTCAATGAGCAGTTCTTC	CASSLGYSSGRAFNEQFF
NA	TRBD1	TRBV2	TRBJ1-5	TGTGCCAGCAGCGTAAGGGACAGAAATCAGCCCCAGCATTTT	CASSVRDRNQPQHF
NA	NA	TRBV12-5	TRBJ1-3	TGTGCTAGTGGTTTGCTAGGGGTAAGCTCTGGAAACACCATATATTTT	CASGLLGVSSGNTIYF
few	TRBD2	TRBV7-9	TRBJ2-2	TGTGCCAGCAGCTTAATTCTAGCGGGACTGAACACCGGGGAGCTGTTTTTT	CASSLILAGLNTGELFF
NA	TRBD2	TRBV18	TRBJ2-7	TGTGCCAGCTCGCCCGGACTAGCGGGGAACTACGAGCAGTACTTC	CASSPGLAGNYEQYF
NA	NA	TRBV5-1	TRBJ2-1	TGCGCCAGCAGCCAGTTTGGGGAGAGCTACAATGAGCAGTTCTTC	CASSQFGESYNEQFF
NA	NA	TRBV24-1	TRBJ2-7	TGTGCCACCAGTGATTCAAATGCAGACGAGCAGTACTTC	CATSDSNADEQYF
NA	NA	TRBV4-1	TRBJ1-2	TGCGCCAGCAGCCACCTTCGGGGCTACACCTTC	CASSHLRGYTF
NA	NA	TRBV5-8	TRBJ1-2	TGTGCCAGCAGCTTGGTTAGTCTGTTTAGCTATGGCTACACCTTC	CASSLVSLFSYGYTF
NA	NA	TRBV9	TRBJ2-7	TGTGCCAGCAGCGTTTCTGGGGCCGAGCAGTACTTC	CASSVSGAEQYF
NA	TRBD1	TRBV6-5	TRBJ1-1	TGTGCCAGCAGAAGTTCCGGGACAGGGGAGACTGAAGCTTTCTTT	CASRSSGTGETEAFF
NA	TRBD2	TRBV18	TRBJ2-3	TGTGCCAGCTCACCAAAGACTAGCGGGAAGCGCACAGATACGCAGTATTTT	CASSPKTSGKRTDTQYF
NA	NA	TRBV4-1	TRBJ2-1	TGCGCCAGCAGCCAAGACGACTTTAGCTCCTACAATGAGCAGTTCTTC	CASSQDDFSSYNEQFF
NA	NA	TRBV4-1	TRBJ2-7	TGCGCCAGCAGCCAAGATCGAGGGCATTTCTCCTACGAGCAGTACTTC	CASSQDRGHFSYEQYF
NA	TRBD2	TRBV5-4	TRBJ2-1	TGTGCCAGCCTGAAGCGGGGGGCCTCCTACAATGAGCAGTTCTTC	CASLKRGASYNEQFF
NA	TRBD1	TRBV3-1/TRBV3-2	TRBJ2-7	TGTGCCAGCAGCCCCCGACAGGGAGAGGAGCAGTACTTC	CASSPRQGEEQYF
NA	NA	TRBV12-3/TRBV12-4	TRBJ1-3	TGTGCCAGCACCAAAGGGAGCGGAAACACCATATATTTT	CASTKGSGNTIYF
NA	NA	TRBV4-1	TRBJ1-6	TGCGCCAGCAGCCAAAATACAGGGCGAAATTCACCCCTCCACTTT	CASSQNTGRNSPLHF
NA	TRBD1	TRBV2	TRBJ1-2	TGTGCCAGCAGTGAATGGGACAGCCTCTATGGCTACACCTTC	CASSEWDSLYGYTF
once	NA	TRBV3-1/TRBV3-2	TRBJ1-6	TGTGCCAGCAGCCGGACAGATAATTCACCCCTCCACTTT	CASSRTDNSPLHF
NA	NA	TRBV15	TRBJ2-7	TGTGCCACCAGCAGAGATCATTACGAGCAGTACTTC	CATSRDHYEQYF
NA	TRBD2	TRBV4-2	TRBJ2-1	TGTGCCAGCAGCCAAGAGGAGGGAGGGGTCTACAATGAGCAGTTCTTC	CASSQEEGGVYNEQFF
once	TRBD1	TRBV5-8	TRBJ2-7	TGTGCCAGCAGCCTCGAGGGACAGACGACCTACGAGCAGTACTTC	CASSLEGQTTYEQYF
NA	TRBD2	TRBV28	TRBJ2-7	TGTGCCAGCAGTCGACTAGCGGGAGGGCTAACCTACGAGCAGTACTTC	CASSRLAGGLTYEQYF
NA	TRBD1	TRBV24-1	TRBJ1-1	TGTGCCACCAGTGATAACAGGGGGAGGGACACTGAAGCTTTCTTT	CATSDNRGRDTEAFF
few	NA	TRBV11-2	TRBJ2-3	TGTGCCAGCAGCACTACTAGCACAGATACGCAGTATTTT	CASSTTSTDTQYF
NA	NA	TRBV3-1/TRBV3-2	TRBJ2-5	TGTGCCAGCAGCCAAGCCTTCGGAGAGACCCAGTACTTC	CASSQAFGETQYF
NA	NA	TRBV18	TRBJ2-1	TGTGCCAGCTCACCACCTCTTTTAGGAGGTGAGCAGTTCTTC	CASSPPLLGGEQFF
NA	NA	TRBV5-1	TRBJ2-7	TGCGCCAGCAGCTCGACGACAGGTAACTACGAGCAGTACTTC	CASSSTTGNYEQYF
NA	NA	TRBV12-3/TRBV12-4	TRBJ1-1	TGTGCCAGCAGCCCGACAGTGAACACTGAAGCTTTCTTT	CASSPTVNTEAFF
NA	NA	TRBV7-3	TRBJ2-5	TGTGCCAGCAGCTTAACAACGGCGTCCCCGGGGACCCAGTACTTC	CASSLTTASPGTQYF
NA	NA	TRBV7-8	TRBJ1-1	TGTGCCAGCAGCTTAGGATGGGAGGGAGAAGCTTTCTTT	CASSLGWEGEAFF
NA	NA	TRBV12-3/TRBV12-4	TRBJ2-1	TGTGCCAGCAGTTTGGGGGGCAATGAGCAGTTCTTC	CASSLGGNEQFF
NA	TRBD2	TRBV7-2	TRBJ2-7	TGTGCCAGCAGCTACGGGGGGGTTAGCTCCTACGAGCAGTACTTC	CASSYGGVSSYEQYF
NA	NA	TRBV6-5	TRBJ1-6	TGTGCCAGCAGTTACCTCACTCGGGAAGGAAATTCACCCCTCCACTTT	CASSYLTREGNSPLHF
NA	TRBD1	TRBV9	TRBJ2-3	TGTGCCAGCAGAAGAGGGGACAGGGCCCCGGATACGCAGTATTTT	CASRRGDRAPDTQYF
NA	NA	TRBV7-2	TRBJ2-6	TGTGCCAGCAGCCCCAACAGAGCTGGGGCCAACGTCCTGACTTTC	CASSPNRAGANVLTF
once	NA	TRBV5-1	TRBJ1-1	TGCGCCAGCAGCTTGTTGGACACGCCGAACACTGAAGCTTTCTTT	CASSLLDTPNTEAFF
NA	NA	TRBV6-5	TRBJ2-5	TGTGCCAGCAGTTACTCTCCCGACAGGTTCCAAGAGACCCAGTACTTC	CASSYSPDRFQETQYF
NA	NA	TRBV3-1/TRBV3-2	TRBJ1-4	TGTGCCAGCAGCCAAGATTTGGGGGGAGGTGAAAAACTGTTTTTT	CASSQDLGGGEKLFF
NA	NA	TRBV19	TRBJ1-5	TGTGCCAGTAGTACAGGGGAGGGGACTCAGCCCCAGCATTTT	CASSTGEGTQPQHF
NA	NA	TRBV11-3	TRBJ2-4	TGTGCCAGCAGTTCCCTGGGGCCGGGCCAGCTAGCCAAAAACATTCAGTACTTC	CASSSLGPGQLAKNIQYF
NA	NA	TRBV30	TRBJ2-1	TGTGCCTGGAGTGTGCTTACCAGCTCCTACAATGAGCAGTTCTTC	CAWSVLTSSYNEQFF